This passage covers 21 T cell receptor beta chains from one sample sequenced in a study of PD-1 blockade in classical Hodgkin lymphoma. As to time point: cycle 4 day 1 (C4D1), after 6 weeks of nivolumab. Every patient relapsed after autologous stem cell transplantation, and brentuximab vedotin exposure varied. From thawed PBMCs, CD4+ T cells were purified using magnetic negative selection. Sequencing was performed with immunoSEQ multiplex PCR; in TCRdb, only in-frame clones are kept and a portion is missing. The data show over 25,000 clones, with about 85% seen just once and roughly 0.47% held by the top ten. The sample here was CD4+ T cells from blood, taken before the fourth cycle of nivolumab. These TCRs come from a human donor with classical Hodgkin lymphoma.

This clone is a singleton in its sample. The V call is TRBV5-6, the J call TRBJ2-3; D tentatively reads TRBD1 or TRBD2 (6 bases each). V shed 1 base and J shed 5 bases, with 11 bases lying between them. The germline V gene encodes CDR1 SGHDT and CDR2 YYEEEE. This CDR3 is 14 amino acids long. Here the CDR3 DNA reads TGTGCCAGCAGCTTGTGGGGGGCCGTAGATACGCAGTATTTT. This codes for CASSLWGAVDTQYF.

This rearrangement joins TRBV6-5 to TRBJ1-1, with D possibly TRBD1 on 5 matching bases. The V gene lost 2 bases and the J gene lost 3 bases, with 13 bases spanning the gap. This CDR3 comprises 15 residues. Germline V gives CDR1 MNHEY, CDR2 SVGAGI. CDR3 bases: TGTGCCAGCAGTTACAGGCAGGGCATGGACACTGAAGCTTTCTTT. It translates to CASSYRQGMDTEAFF.

J is TRBJ2-7 and V is TRBV27; 9 positions agree with TRBD1. CDR3 length: 16 amino acids. Germline V lookup: CDR1 MNHEY, CDR2 SMNVEV (reference sequence). The trim removed 6 bases at V and 4 bases at J, leaving 13 bases unmatched. CDR3: CASRPSPGQGSYEQYF. CDR3 nucleotide sequence: TGTGCCAGCAGACCTTCTCCGGGACAGGGAAGTTACGAGCAGTACTTC.

This chain connects TRBV2 to TRBJ1-6; TRBD1 matches at 7 bases. The V segment lost 5 bases and the J segment 7 bases; nucleotides outside the gene matches: 5. CDR1 is SNHLY and CDR2 is FYNNEI in the germline V gene. The CDR3 consists of 14 residues. The CDR3 nucleotides read TGTGCCAGCAGTCAGACAGGGCGGAATTCACCCCTCCACTTT. It is translated as CASSQTGRNSPLHF. Full variable domain (remainder filled in from reference TRBV2 and TRBJ1-6): EPEVTQTPSHQVTQMGQEVILRCVPISNHLYFYWYRQILGQKVEFLVSFYNNEISEKSEIFDDQFSVERPDGSNFTLKIRSTKLEDSAMYFCASSQTGRNSPLHFGNGTRLTVT.

The CDR3 here is CASSGDGYGYTF. In nucleotides, the CDR3 is TGTGCCAGCAGCGGGGACGGCTATGGCTACACCTTC. This rearrangement joins TRBV5-4 to TRBJ1-2; a possible D gene is TRBD1 (5 bases). Germline V lookup: CDR1 SGHNT, CDR2 YYREEE (reference sequence). The CDR3 is made up of 12 amino acids. V was clipped by 4 bases and J by 4 bases, with 8 bases between them.

J is TRBJ1-3 and V is TRBV19; D unresolved. Trimming pared 4 bases from V and 0 bases from J, leaving 13 bases between. Per the germline V gene, CDR1 is LNHDA and CDR2 is SQIVND (reference sequence). CDR3 length: 16 residues. The CDR3 nucleotides are TGTGCCAGTAGTACCCGGACGTCCTCCTCTGGAAACACCATATATTTT. This gives the protein CASSTRTSSSGNTIYF.

V gene TRBV11-3 combines with J gene TRBJ2-2, with 8 positions matching TRBD1. The CDR3 sequence is 16 residues long. Germline CDR1 is SGHNT and CDR2 is YENEEA. With 0 bases clipped from V and 6 bases from J, the junction kept 6 bases outside the gene matches. This CDR3 is CASSLDQGALAGELFF. In DNA, the CDR3 is TGTGCCAGCAGCTTAGACCAGGGGGCGCTGGCCGGGGAGCTGTTTTTT.

V is TRBV11-2 and J is TRBJ2-7, with unresolved D. The CDR3 consists of 13 residues. Germline lookup yields CDR1 SGHAT and CDR2 FQNNGV. Trimming removed 7 bases at V and 1 base at J, with 11 bases between. CDR3: CASTSIGSYEQYF. The DNA of the CDR3 is TGTGCCAGCACCTCCATCGGTTCCTACGAGCAGTACTTC.

The chain links TRBV15 to TRBJ1-1, with 8 positions matching TRBD1. Per the germline V gene, CDR1 is LNHNV and CDR2 is YYDKDF (reference sequence). V lost 0 bases and J lost 0; bases outside the gene matches: 15. This CDR3 is 20 amino acids long. The CDR3 region is CATSRDLRMDRERVNTEAFF. DNA of the CDR3: TGTGCCACCAGCAGAGACCTTAGGATGGACAGGGAAAGGGTGAACACTGAAGCTTTCTTT. The variable domain in full, with the rest retrieved from reference TRBV15 and TRBJ1-1, is DAMVIQNPRYQVTQFGKPVTLSCSQTLNHNVMYWYQQKSSQAPKLLFHYYDKDFNNEADTPDNFQSRRPNTSFCFLDIRSPGLGDTAMYLCATSRDLRMDRERVNTEAFFGQGTRLTVV.

V gene TRBV4-1 combines with J gene TRBJ2-3; 11 bases are a match to TRBD1. With 3 bases clipped from V and 5 bases from J, the junction kept 1 base outside the gene matches. Germline CDR1 reads MGHRA; CDR2 reads YSYEKL. The CDR3 covers 14 residues. The DNA for the CDR3 is TGCGCCAGCAGCCAGGGACAGGGGGTAGATACGCAGTATTTT. Protein product: CASSQGQGVDTQYF.

V gene TRBV28 combines with J gene TRBJ2-3; 7 bases are shared with TRBD1. The V segment lost 6 bases and the J segment 2 bases; nucleotides outside the gene matches: 2. Germline V lookup: CDR1 MDHEN, CDR2 SYDVKM. The CDR3 has 13 residues. The CDR3 region is CASRGTATDTQYF. The CDR3 DNA reads as TGTGCCAGCAGAGGGACAGCCACAGATACGCAGTATTTT.

The rearrangement links TRBV18 to TRBJ1-3; D is undetermined. V was cut by 2 bases and J by 3 bases, with 11 bases left in between. This CDR3 region has 15 residues. The germline gives CDR1 KGHSH, CDR2 LQKENI. The CDR3 DNA sequence: TGTGCCAGCTCACCATCCCAGGCCATTGGAAACACCATATATTTT. Protein sequence: CASSPSQAIGNTIYF.

The rearrangement links TRBV4-2 to TRBJ1-1; D is undetermined. The germline gives CDR1 LGHNA, CDR2 YNFKEQ. The CDR3 is 11 amino acids. Trimming took off 5 bases at V and 4 bases at J, with 5 bases between the two ends. DNA of the CDR3: TGTGCCAGCAGCTTGGGCACTGAAGCTTTCTTT. It translates to CASSLGTEAFF.

The gene calls are TRBV5-5 and TRBJ2-7, with a possible D match to TRBD2 (6 bases). V lost 4 bases and J 6 bases, leaving 26 bases between the germline ends. The V gene's germline CDR1 is SGHKS and CDR2 YYEKEE (reference sequence). This CDR3 is built from 17 residues. CDR3 in DNA: TGTGCCAGCAGCCGGGGGAGGTTTCTTGGGGGTTCGAGCGAGCAGTACTTC. Amino acids: CASSRGRFLGGSSEQYF.

In its sample, this clone was seen once. The chain joins TRBV5-4 to TRBJ2-7, with 8 bases lining up with TRBD1. Looked up from germline, CDR1 is SGHNT and CDR2 is YYREEE (reference sequence). The CDR3 consists of 14 residues. V was clipped by 4 bases and J by 7 bases; unmatched bases: 10. In DNA form, the CDR3 reads TGTGCCAGCAGCCACCGGGACAGGCATCTAGAGCAGTACTTC. Translating gives CASSHRDRHLEQYF.

This sequence joins TRBV6-5 and TRBJ1-5; D remains ambiguous. V lost 6 bases and J 0 bases, leaving 9 bases between the germline ends. The CDR3 covers 14 residues. The germline gives CDR1 MNHEY, CDR2 SVGAGI. The DNA for the CDR3 is TGTGCCAGCAGGCCTCAGTATAGCAATCAGCCCCAGCATTTT. This sequence encodes CASRPQYSNQPQHF.

V and J are TRBV19 and TRBJ1-1, with 7 bases fitting TRBD1. CDR1 and CDR2 (germline): LNHDA, SQIVND (reference sequence). The CDR3 is made up of 14 amino acids. V lost 6 bases to trimming and J lost 4 bases; unmatched junction nucleotides: 8. The CDR3 DNA sequence: TGTGCCAGTAGGCAAGACAGGGTGCGCACTGAAGCTTTCTTT. Its translation is CASRQDRVRTEAFF.

Remarks on this clone: Other DNA sequences from this sample encode an identical CDR3 as well. The chain's CDR3 is CASSLGQANTEAFF. The CDR3 DNA follows: TGCGCCAGCAGCTTAGGACAGGCAAACACTGAAGCTTTCTTT. The V and J genes are TRBV5-1 and TRBJ1-1, with 7 bases that match TRBD1. Unmatched junction bases numbered 3, after V lost 2 bases and J lost 2 bases. The CDR3 contains 14 residues. Germline V gives CDR1 SGHRS, CDR2 YFSETQ.

The genes are TRBV13 and TRBJ2-3; the D call may be TRBD1 or TRBD2 (5 bases each). The V gene's germline CDR1 is PRHDT and CDR2 FYEKMQ (reference sequence). Trimming stripped 2 bases from V and 2 bases from J, with 8 bases between. The CDR3 contains 14 residues. CDR3 nucleotides: TGTGCCAGCAGCTTATGGGGACCCACAGATACGCAGTATTTT. It encodes CASSLWGPTDTQYF. Based on the CDR3 plus reference TRBV13 and TRBJ2-3, the full variable domain is AAGVIQSPRHLIKEKRETATLKCYPIPRHDTVYWYQQGPGQDPQFLISFYEKMQSDKGSIPDRFSAQQFSDYHSELNMSSLELGDSALYFCASSLWGPTDTQYFGPGTRLTVL.

CDR3 DNA: TGTGCCAGCAGTGAAGCGAGGCATCCCGCGCCCAACGAGCAGTACTTC. Translating gives CASSEARHPAPNEQYF. This sequence joins TRBV2 and TRBJ2-7; D unresolved. Germline CDR1 is SNHLY and CDR2 is FYNNEI. This CDR3 is 16 amino acids long. With 0 bases removed from V and 5 bases from J, the gap between germline ends came to 17 bases.

In this sample, this clone turned up once. This chain connects TRBV9 to TRBJ2-7; D gene ambiguous. The CDR3 spans 14 residues. CDR1 and CDR2 (germline): SGDLS, YYNGEE. Trimming took 0 bases from V and 1 from J, leaving 8 bases between them. The CDR3 nucleotides read TGTGCCAGCAGCGTAGTGTCTTCTTCCTACGAGCAGTACTTC. It codes for CASSVVSSSYEQYF.